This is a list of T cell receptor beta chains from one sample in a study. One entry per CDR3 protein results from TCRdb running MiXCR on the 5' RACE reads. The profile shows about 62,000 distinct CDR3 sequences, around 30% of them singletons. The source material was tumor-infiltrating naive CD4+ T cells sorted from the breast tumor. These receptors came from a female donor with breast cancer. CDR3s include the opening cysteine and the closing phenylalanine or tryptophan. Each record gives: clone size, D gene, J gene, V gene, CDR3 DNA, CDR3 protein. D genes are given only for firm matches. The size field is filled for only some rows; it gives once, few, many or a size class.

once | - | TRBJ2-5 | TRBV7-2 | TGTGCCAGCAGCTTTAGCGAAAGCGGGCAAAAGACCCAGTACTTC | CASSFSESGQKTQYF
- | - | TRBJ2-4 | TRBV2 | TGTGCCAGCAGTGAACGCAGGGACGGCATTCAGTACTTC | CASSERRDGIQYF
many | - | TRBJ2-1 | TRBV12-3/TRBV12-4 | TGTGCCAGCACCAACCTAGGTGGGGGGTTCTTC | CASTNLGGGFF
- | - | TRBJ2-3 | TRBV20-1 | TGCAGTGCTAGGAGAGGGGGGGCGATGGATACGCAGTATTTT | CSARRGGAMDTQYF
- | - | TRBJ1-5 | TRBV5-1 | TGCGCCAGCAGCTTGGGAGGGCCCCATCAGCCCCAGCATTTT | CASSLGGPHQPQHF
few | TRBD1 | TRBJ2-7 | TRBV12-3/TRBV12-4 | TGTGCCAGCAGTTTACGGATTAGCCGGGACAGATCCTACGAGCAGTACTTC | CASSLRISRDRSYEQYF
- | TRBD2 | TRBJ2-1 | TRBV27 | TGTGCCAACCGTAAGCGGGAGTCCCACAATGAGCAGTTCTTC | CANRKRESHNEQFF
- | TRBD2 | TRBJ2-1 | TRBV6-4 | TGTGCCAGCAGTGGAGGCGGGGGGGTAAACAATGAGCAGTTCTTC | CASSGGGGVNNEQFF
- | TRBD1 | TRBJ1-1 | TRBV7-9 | TGTGCCAGCAGCTCAATGGGACAGTCCACTGAAGCTTTCTTT | CASSSMGQSTEAFF
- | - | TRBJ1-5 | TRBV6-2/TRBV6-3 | TGTGCCAGCAGTGCTATGGGGCGTAGCAATCAGCCCCAGCATTTT | CASSAMGRSNQPQHF
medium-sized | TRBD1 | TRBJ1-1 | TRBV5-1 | TGCGCCAGCAGCTTAGGGGACAGGGGACGAGCTTTCTTT | CASSLGDRGRAFF
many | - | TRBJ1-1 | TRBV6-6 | TGTGCCAGCGGAGGGGAAGGGGGCACTGAAGCTTTCTTT | CASGGEGGTEAFF
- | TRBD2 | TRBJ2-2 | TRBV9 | TGTGCCAGCAGCGGGACTAGCGCTTACACCGGGGAGCTGTTTTTT | CASSGTSAYTGELFF
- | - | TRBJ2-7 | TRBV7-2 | TGTGCCAGCAGCCCCAAAAGCCTAGCGACGAACTACGAGCAGTACTTC | CASSPKSLATNYEQYF
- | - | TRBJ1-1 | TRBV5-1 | TGCGCCAGCAGCTTGGGGGGTCAAGGGGGTAACACTGAAGCTTTCTTT | CASSLGGQGGNTEAFF
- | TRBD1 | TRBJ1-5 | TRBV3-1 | TGTGCCAGCAGCCAAGATACGGGACAGGGCAATCAGCCCCAGCATTTT | CASSQDTGQGNQPQHF
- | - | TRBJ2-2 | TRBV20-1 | TGCAGTGCCGCTAGGATGACCGGGACAATCACCGGGGAGCTGTTTTTT | CSAARMTGTITGELFF
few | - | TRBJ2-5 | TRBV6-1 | TGTGCCAGCAACCAAGAAAGTTGGCAAGAGACCCAGTACTTC | CASNQESWQETQYF
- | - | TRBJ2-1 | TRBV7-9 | TGTGCCAGCAGCCCGACTAGTTGCAATGAGCAGTTCTTC | CASSPTSCNEQFF
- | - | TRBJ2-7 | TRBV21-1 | TGTGCCAGCAGCAAAATTCCGGGGCCCTCCTACGAGCAGTACTTC | CASSKIPGPSYEQYF
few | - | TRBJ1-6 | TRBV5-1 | TGCGCCAGCAGCGACGGGATACAAGGATCACCCCTCCACTTT | CASSDGIQGSPLHF
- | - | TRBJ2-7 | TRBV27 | TGTGCCAGCAGTTTATTTTCCAGGAGCTCCTACGAGCAGTACTTC | CASSLFSRSSYEQYF
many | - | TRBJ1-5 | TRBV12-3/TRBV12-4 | TGTGCCAGCAGTTTAAACAACAATCAGCCCCAGCATTTT | CASSLNNNQPQHF
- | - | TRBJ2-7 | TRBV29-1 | TGCAGCGTTGGCCGAGCCTACGAGCAGTACTTC | CSVGRAYEQYF
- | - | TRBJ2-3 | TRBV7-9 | TGTGCCAGCAGCCTCCGCTTAGAAGTTACGCAGTATTTT | CASSLRLEVTQYF
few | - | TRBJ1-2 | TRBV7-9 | TGTGCCAGCAGCTTAGAGCAGTCCCGTGGCTACACCTTC | CASSLEQSRGYTF
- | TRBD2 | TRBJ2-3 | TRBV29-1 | TGCAGCGTTGAAGGGGGACTAGTAAGAGATACGCAGTATTTT | CSVEGGLVRDTQYF
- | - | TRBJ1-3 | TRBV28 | TGTGCCAGCACTCCGACAGGATCTGGAAACACCATATATTTT | CASTPTGSGNTIYF
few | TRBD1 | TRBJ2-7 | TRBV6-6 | TGTGCCAGCAGTACCGGGACAGGGGCCGAGCAGTACTTC | CASSTGTGAEQYF
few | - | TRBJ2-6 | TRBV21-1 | TGTGCCAGCAGCCTCCAGGGGGACGGAAACTCTGGGGCCAACGTCCTGACTTTC | CASSLQGDGNSGANVLTF
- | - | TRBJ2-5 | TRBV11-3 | TGTGCCAGCAGCTTTACGGAGAAAGAGACCCAGTACTTC | CASSFTEKETQYF
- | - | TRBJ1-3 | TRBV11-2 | TGTGCCAGCTCAGTAGCTCGGACCTCTGGAAACACCATATATTTT | CASSVARTSGNTIYF
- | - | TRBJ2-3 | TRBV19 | TGTGCCAGTAGCCCCTACCAGGGTAGAAGCACAGATACGCAGTATTTT | CASSPYQGRSTDTQYF
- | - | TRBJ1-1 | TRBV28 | TGTGCCAGCAGTTTATTGAACACTGAAGCTTTCTTT | CASSLLNTEAFF
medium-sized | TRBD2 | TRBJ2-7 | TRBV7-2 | TGTGCCAGCAGCCTCCAGGCGGGAGCTAACGAGCAGTACTTC | CASSLQAGANEQYF
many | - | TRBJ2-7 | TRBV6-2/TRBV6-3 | TGTGCCAGCAGTGTCGTAGCCTACGAGCAGTACTTC | CASSVVAYEQYF
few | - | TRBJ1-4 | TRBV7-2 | TGTGCCAGCAGCTTAGCGCGGGGGGGCGGTGAAAAACTGTTTTTT | CASSLARGGGEKLFF
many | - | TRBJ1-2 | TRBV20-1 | TGCAGTGCTAGAGATTCCCGGACTAACTATGGCTACACCTTC | CSARDSRTNYGYTF
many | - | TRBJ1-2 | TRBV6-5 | TGTGCCAGCAGTTTACGCCGGACAGACCACTATGGCTACACCTTC | CASSLRRTDHYGYTF
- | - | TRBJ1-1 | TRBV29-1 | TGCAGCGTTGGGGGGACGTCGGGGAAGAACACTGAAGCTTTCTTT | CSVGGTSGKNTEAFF
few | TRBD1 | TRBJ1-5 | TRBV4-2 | TGTGCCAGCAGCCAACAGGGACAGCGGGAACAGCCCCAGCATTTT | CASSQQGQREQPQHF
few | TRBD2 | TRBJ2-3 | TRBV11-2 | TGTGCCAGCAGCTTAGCGACTAGCGGGAGCAAACCGCCGCAGTATTTT | CASSLATSGSKPPQYF
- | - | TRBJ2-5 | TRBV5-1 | TGCGCCAGCAGCTTGGCCTCTGAGACCCAGTACTTC | CASSLASETQYF
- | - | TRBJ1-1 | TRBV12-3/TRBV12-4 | TGTGCCAGCAGTCTGAAGAAGACAGAAGCTTTCTTT | CASSLKKTEAFF
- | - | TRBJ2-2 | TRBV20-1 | TGCAGTGCTACCCCGAGATTTACCGGGGAGCTGTTTTTT | CSATPRFTGELFF
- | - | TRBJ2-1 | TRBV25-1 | TGTGCCAGCAGTGATCACATGGAGGGAGAATACAATGAGCAGTTCTTC | CASSDHMEGEYNEQFF
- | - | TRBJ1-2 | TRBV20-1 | TGCAGTGCCACAGAGGATGACTATGGCTACACCTTT | CSATEDDYGYTF
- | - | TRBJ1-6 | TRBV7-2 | TGTGCCAGCAGCTTGGGCAATAGTTCACCCCTCCACTTT | CASSLGNSSPLHF
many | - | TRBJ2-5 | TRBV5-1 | TGCGCCAGCAGCTTTGGAAGGTTCGAGGAGACCCAGTACTTC | CASSFGRFEETQYF
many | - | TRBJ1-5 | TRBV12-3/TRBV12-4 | TGTGCCAGCAGTTTTGGGGACCGTGATCAGCCCCAGCATTTT | CASSFGDRDQPQHF
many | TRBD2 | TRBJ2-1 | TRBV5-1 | TGCGCCAGCAGCTTGGCCGACGGGAGGACACATGAGCAGTTCTTC | CASSLADGRTHEQFF
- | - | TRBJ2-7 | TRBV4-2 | TGTGCCAGCAGCCAAGAAGAACAGGGAGGCTCCTACGAGCAGTACTTC | CASSQEEQGGSYEQYF
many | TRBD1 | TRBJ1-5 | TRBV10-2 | TGCGCCAGCAGCCCTGGACAGGGGCAGCCCCAGCATTTT | CASSPGQGQPQHF
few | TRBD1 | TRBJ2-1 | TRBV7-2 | TGTGCCAGCAGCTACAGGGGTATGAGGGATGAGCAGTTCTTC | CASSYRGMRDEQFF
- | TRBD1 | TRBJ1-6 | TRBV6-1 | TGTGCCAGCAGTGCCCGGGACAGCCCCAATTCACCCCTCCACTTT | CASSARDSPNSPLHF
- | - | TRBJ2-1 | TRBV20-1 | TGCAGTGCTAGAAACCCTCGGACCTACAATGAGCAGTTCTTC | CSARNPRTYNEQFF
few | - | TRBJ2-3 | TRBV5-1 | TGCGCCAGCAGCTTGGCCGCGGGGTCCGGGAATACGCAGTATTTT | CASSLAAGSGNTQYF
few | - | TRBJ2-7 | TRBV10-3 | TGTGCCACCGATTCAGGCGACTTTGACGAGCAGTACTTC | CATDSGDFDEQYF
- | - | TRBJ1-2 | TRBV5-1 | TGCGCCAGCAGCTTTGGGGCAGGGACTGGCTACACCTTC | CASSFGAGTGYTF
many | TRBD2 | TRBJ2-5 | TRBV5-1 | TGCGCCAGCAGCTTGGGACTAGCGGGAGGAATGGAGACCCAGTACTTC | CASSLGLAGGMETQYF